The 24 T cell receptor beta chains listed next were all sequenced from one sample in a study of blood T cell repertoires in COVID-19. Only in-frame clones appear in the TCRdb table, and some are missing; sequencing was by immunoSEQ multiplex PCR. This table holds about 460,000 clones, 75% to 90% found once. Sequenced sample: PBMCs or T cells enriched from blood (not recorded which). The receptors here all came from a woman between 55 and 75 years old who had recovered from COVID-19.

The CDR3 bases are TGTGCCAGCAGTGAACCTAGCGGCGGTGATACGCAGTATTTT. Protein: CASSEPSGGDTQYF. The gene calls are TRBV9 and TRBJ2-3; 7 positions match TRBD2. There are 14 residues in the CDR3. With V trimmed by 5 bases and J by 6 bases, 9 bases remained unmatched. Germline CDR1 and CDR2: SGDLS and YYNGEE.

This clone was seen once. The rearrangement links TRBV7-9 to TRBJ2-2; 7 bases match TRBD2. CDR3 length: 12 amino acids. V trimming: 7 bases; J trimming: 7 bases; junction bases outside the gene matches: 3. Germline loops: CDR1 SEHNR, CDR2 FQNEAQ (reference sequence). CDR3: CASISGVGELFF. DNA of the CDR3: TGTGCCAGCATAAGCGGGGTCGGGGAGCTGTTTTTT. Together with reference TRBV7-9 and TRBJ2-2, the CDR3 gives the full variable domain: DTGVSQNPRHKITKRGQNVTFRCDPISEHNRLYWYRQTLGQGPEFLTYFQNEAQLEKSRLLSDRFSAERPKGSFSTLEIQRTEQGDSAMYLCASISGVGELFFGEGSRLTVL.

The chain uses TRBV5-6 and TRBJ1-1; D is perhaps TRBD1 (6 bases). Looked up from germline, CDR1 is SGHDT and CDR2 is YYEEEE. The CDR3 is 14 residues long. Trimming cost V 4 bases and J 4 bases, with 14 bases left between them. CDR3 protein: CASSTTGYSTEAFF. In DNA form, the CDR3 reads TGTGCCAGCAGCACAACAGGGTATAGCACTGAAGCTTTCTTT.

This clone was counted between two and nine times. The V call is TRBV7-6, the J call TRBJ2-3; 7 bases map to TRBD1. Germline trimming cut 5 bases from V and 2 bases from J; bases unmatched to any gene: 10. The CDR3 runs to 16 residues. Germline V gene data show CDR1 as SGHVS and CDR2 as FNYEAQ. The CDR3 DNA sequence: TGTGCCAGCAGCCCCCTACAGGGGTGGGCCACAGATACGCAGTATTTT. Protein: CASSPLQGWATDTQYF.

V usage is TRBV2 and J usage is TRBJ2-1, with D possibly TRBD2 on 5 matching bases. The ends were cut back, 7 bases at V and 10 bases at J, with 20 bases in the middle. The CDR3 totals 14 residues. CDR1 and CDR2 from the germline V gene are SNHLY and FYNNEI. CDR3 bases: TGTGCCAGCATCGGGGTAGGCCCCCAAGGGGAGCAGTTCTTC. Its translation is CASIGVGPQGEQFF.

This clone was seen only a few times. This chain joins TRBV4-1 and TRBJ1-2; the D is unclear. The CDR3 consists of 16 residues. V was pared by 1 base and J by 3 bases, with 15 bases between. Germline CDR1 and CDR2: MGHRA and YSYEKL. CDR3 sequence (DNA): TGCGCCAGCAGCCAAGGGAGAGCCACCCCATACTATGGCTACACCTTC. Its translation: CASSQGRATPYYGYTF.

The rearrangement joins TRBV6-5 to TRBJ1-6; TRBD1 aligns across 7 bases. From germline, CDR1 is MNHEY and CDR2 SVGAGI. The CDR3 contains 15 residues. After removal of 6 bases from V and 5 bases from J, the junction contained 7 bases not matched to a gene. Here the CDR3 DNA reads TGTGCCAGCAGCGTGGCCGGGACAGATAATTCACCCCTCCACTTT. Translation gives CASSVAGTDNSPLHF.

V gene TRBV27 combines with J gene TRBJ1-4; D not resolved. V lost 3 bases, J lost 7 bases, and 9 bases lay in between. The germline V gene encodes CDR1 MNHEY and CDR2 SMNVEV (reference sequence). CDR3 length: 13 residues. Written as DNA, the CDR3 is TGTGCCAGCAGTTTTCAGGCTGGTGAAAAACTGTTTTTT. Translation gives CASSFQAGEKLFF.

The chain recombines TRBV6-6 with TRBJ1-2; D is undetermined. Deletions cut 7 bases from V and 9 bases from J, with 15 bases between. The length of the CDR3 is 12 residues. The germline CDR1 and CDR2 sequences are MNHNY and SVGAGI (reference sequence). In DNA, the CDR3 is TGTGCCAGCACCACGACGGGTTCGAGCTACACCTTC. Amino acid sequence: CASTTTGSSYTF.

This chain uses TRBV11-3 with TRBJ1-1; the match to TRBD1 covers 8 bases. The CDR3 is 13 amino acids. J was trimmed by 6 bases and V by 6 bases; bases with no gene match: 6. Germline assignment: CDR1 SGHNT and CDR2 YENEEA. The CDR3 here is CASRRTGNSEAFF. The CDR3 nucleotides read TGTGCCAGCAGGCGGACAGGGAATTCTGAAGCTTTCTTT. Combining the CDR3 with reference TRBV11-3 and TRBJ1-1 gives the whole variable domain EAGVVQSPRYKIIEKKQPVAFWCNPISGHNTLYWYLQNLGQGPELLIRYENEEAVDDSQLPKDRFSAERLKGVDSTLKIQPAELGDSAVYLCASRRTGNSEAFFGQGTRLTVV.

The V gene is TRBV6-1, the J gene TRBJ2-7; D is unclear. V was shortened by 3 bases and J by 5 bases, with 5 bases between the two germline ends. Germline V gene sequence: CDR1 MNHNS, CDR2 SASEGT. The length of the CDR3 is 11 residues. CDR3 sequence: CASSDQNEQYF. The CDR3 DNA sequence: TGTGCCAGCAGTGACCAAAACGAGCAGTACTTC.

The chain is built from TRBV2 and TRBJ2-7; TRBD1 might be the D (6 bases). CDR1 is SNHLY and CDR2 is FYNNEI in the germline V gene. The CDR3 has 11 amino acids. The CDR3: CASSGAIGQTV. DNA of the CDR3: TGTGCCAGCAGTGGGGCGATCGGACAGACCGTC.

The chain employs TRBV11-3 and TRBJ2-3, with no clear D. This CDR3 is 13 amino acids long. Trimming stripped 3 bases from V and 1 base from J, with 5 bases between. Germline lookup yields CDR1 SGHNT and CDR2 YENEEA. The CDR3 loop reads CASSFPGTDTQYF. DNA of the CDR3: TGTGCCAGCAGCTTCCCCGGCACAGATACGCAGTATTTT.

This chain's CDR3 is CASKQTGTLYGYTF. CDR3 bases: TGTGCCAGCAAGCAAACAGGGACACTATATGGCTACACCTTC. The chain employs TRBV2 and TRBJ1-2; possible D gene TRBD1, 6 bases. The CDR3 is made up of 14 amino acids. Germline CDR1 is SNHLY and CDR2 is FYNNEI. V was clipped by 7 bases and J by 5 bases, with 17 bases between them.

V gene TRBV6-6 combines with J gene TRBJ1-5; 9 bases are a match to TRBD1. Germline values: CDR1 MNHNY, CDR2 SVGAGI (reference sequence). The CDR3 extends over 17 amino acids. V dropped 5 bases and J dropped 0; count of bases not matched to a gene: 8. The CDR3 loop is CASSPWTGDYSNQPQHF. In DNA form, the CDR3 reads TGTGCCAGCAGTCCCTGGACAGGGGACTATAGCAATCAGCCCCAGCATTTT.

This clone was detected a few times. This chain links TRBV5-1 with TRBJ1-6; no definite D call. CDR3 length: 17 amino acids. Germline V lookup: CDR1 SGHRS, CDR2 YFSETQ. V was clipped by 1 base and J by 0 bases, with 11 bases between them. The CDR3, as DNA: TGCGCCAGCAGCTTGTTTGGAGTTAGCTCCTATAATTCACCCCTCCACTTT. It specifies CASSLFGVSSYNSPLHF.

V gene TRBV19 combines with J gene TRBJ2-1; D is unresolved. Trimming shortened V by 6 bases and J by 3 bases, and 9 bases separated the two germline ends. The germline V gene has CDR1 LNHDA and CDR2 SQIVND (reference sequence). The length of the CDR3 is 13 residues. The CDR3 here is CASRANSYNEQFF. The DNA for the CDR3 is TGTGCCAGTAGGGCCAACAGCTACAATGAGCAGTTCTTC.

The genes are TRBV12-3 or TRBV12-4 and TRBJ1-5, with a weak D call TRBD1 (6 bases). CDR3 size: 13 residues. V was cut by 8 bases and J by 7 bases, with 15 bases left in between. The CDR3 spells CASSRGGAQPQHF. Here the CDR3 DNA reads TGTGCCAGCTCCCGGGGGGGGGCCCAGCCCCAGCATTTT.

The rearrangement uses TRBV2 and TRBJ2-1, with 7 bases lining up with TRBD2. CDR1 is SNHLY, CDR2 FYNNEI, per germline. The CDR3 has 13 amino acids. The V segment lost 8 bases and the J segment 7 bases; nucleotides outside the gene matches: 8. The CDR3 coding sequence is TGTGCCAGCCTGTGGGAGGGCCGGAATGAGCAGTTCTTC. Translating it yields CASLWEGRNEQFF.

This chain connects TRBV19 to TRBJ2-3, with 9 bases fitting TRBD2. This CDR3 has 17 amino acids. Trimming removed 5 bases from V and 2 bases from J; junction bases left unmatched: 11. CDR1 and CDR2 (germline): LNHDA, SQIVND (reference sequence). The CDR3 coding sequence is TGTGCCAGTAGTGGCGGGGGGGCTAACATAATCACAGATACGCAGTATTTT. It translates to CASSGGGANIITDTQYF.

A single count supports this clone. The CDR3 loop reads CASSRSGPFTDTQYF. DNA for the CDR3: TGTGCCAGTAGTAGGTCAGGTCCCTTCACAGATACGCAGTATTTT. The chain is built from TRBV19 and TRBJ2-3, with D unresolved. This CDR3 has 15 amino acids. V was pared by 4 bases and J by 2 bases, with 13 bases between. In germline, CDR1 is LNHDA, CDR2 SQIVND (reference sequence).

This sequence joins TRBV29-1 and TRBJ1-1; possible D gene TRBD1, 5 bases. Trimming left V 7 bases short and J 4 bases short, with 10 bases between. This CDR3 is 11 amino acids long. The germline gives CDR1 SQVTM, CDR2 ANQGSEA. CDR3 residues: CSARDSTEAFF. The CDR3 DNA sequence: TGCAGCGCCAGGGATAGCACTGAAGCTTTCTTT.

The genes are TRBV28 and TRBJ1-5; possibly TRBD1 for D (5 bases). This CDR3 has 15 amino acids. Germline values: CDR1 MDHEN, CDR2 SYDVKM. V gave up 7 bases and J gave up 4 bases, with 17 bases separating them. Here the CDR3 reads CASTMGRLGNQPQHF. The CDR3 DNA follows: TGTGCCAGCACCATGGGGCGGCTGGGGAATCAGCCCCAGCATTTT.

This rearrangement joins TRBV9 to TRBJ2-3, with 13 nucleotides matching TRBD2. V was pared by 3 bases and J by 4 bases, with 8 bases of the junction left unmatched. Per the germline V gene, CDR1 is SGDLS and CDR2 is YYNGEE. The CDR3 contains 17 residues. The CDR3 spells CASSGSPGLAGADTQYF. The CDR3 nucleotides read TGTGCCAGCAGCGGAAGTCCTGGACTAGCGGGGGCAGATACGCAGTATTTT.